This T cell receptor (beta chain) was recovered during a study of cytomegalovirus exposure and HLA in healthy donors. The primer mix had 60 Vbeta and 13 Jbeta primers. Produced via immunoSEQ multiplex PCR; TCRdb's table is partial and in-frame only. This sample has over 65,000 clones; approximately 80% occur once, and the top ten carry over 2.5%. CDR3 size: 15 residues. CDR1 MGHRA and CDR2 YSYEKL come from the germline V gene. V was cut by 4 bases and J by 6 bases, with 18 bases left in between. The TCR comes from a woman in her thirties in good health and CMV-seronegative. This chain connects TRBV4-1 to TRBJ1-2, with D maybe TRBD1 (6 bases). Sequenced input: PBMCs. Written as DNA, the CDR3 is TGCGCCAGCAGCCCCCCGGGGGGGGCAAGCGATGGCTACACCTTC. This sequence encodes CASSPPGGASDGYTF.